This TCR beta chain derives from a study of cytomegalovirus exposure and HLA in healthy donors. The PCR used 60 Vbeta and 13 Jbeta primers. Profiling relied on immunoSEQ multiplex PCR, and the TCRdb table lists in-frame clones only, not all of them. The table shows tens of thousands of clones, with around 60% occurring only once. In germline, CDR1 is SQVTM, CDR2 ANQGSEA. CDR3 size: 14 residues. Trimming pared 4 bases from V and 5 bases from J, leaving 18 bases between. The genes are TRBV29-1 and TRBJ2-7, with D possibly matching TRBD2 (6 bases). The sample comprised PBMCs. This sequence originates from a male donor in good health and CMV-seropositive. CDR3 in DNA: TGCAGCGTTGTGGGGACTCCTGGAGGAGACGAGCAGTACTTC. Translated, it gives CSVVGTPGGDEQYF.